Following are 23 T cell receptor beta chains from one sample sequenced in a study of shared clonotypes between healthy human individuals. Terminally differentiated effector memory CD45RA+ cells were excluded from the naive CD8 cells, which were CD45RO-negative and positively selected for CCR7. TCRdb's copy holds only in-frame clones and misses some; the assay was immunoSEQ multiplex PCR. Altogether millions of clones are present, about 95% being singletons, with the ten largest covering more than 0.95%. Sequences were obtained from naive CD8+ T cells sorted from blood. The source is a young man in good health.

CDR3 residues: CASSAISSYNEQFF. The CDR3 DNA is TGTGCCAGCAGTGCTATAAGCTCCTACAATGAGCAGTTCTTC. The chain employs TRBV6-1 and TRBJ2-1; D is uncertain. The germline V gene encodes CDR1 MNHNS and CDR2 SASEGT. CDR3 length equals 14 residues. Between the trimmed V and J ends, which lost 4 bases and 0 bases, there was a span of 7 bases.

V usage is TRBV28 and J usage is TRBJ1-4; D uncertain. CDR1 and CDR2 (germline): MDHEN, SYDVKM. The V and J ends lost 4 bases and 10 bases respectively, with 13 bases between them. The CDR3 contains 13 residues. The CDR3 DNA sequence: TGTGCCAGCAGTTACAACACAGTTTCAAAACTGTTTTTT. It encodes CASSYNTVSKLFF.

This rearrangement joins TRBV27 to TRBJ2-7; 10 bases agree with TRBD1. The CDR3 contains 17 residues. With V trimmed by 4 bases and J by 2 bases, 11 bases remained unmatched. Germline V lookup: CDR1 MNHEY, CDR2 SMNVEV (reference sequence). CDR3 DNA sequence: TGTGCCAGCAGTTCCAACCTCTTGGGACAGGGGCCCTACGAGCAGTACTTC. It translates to CASSSNLLGQGPYEQYF.

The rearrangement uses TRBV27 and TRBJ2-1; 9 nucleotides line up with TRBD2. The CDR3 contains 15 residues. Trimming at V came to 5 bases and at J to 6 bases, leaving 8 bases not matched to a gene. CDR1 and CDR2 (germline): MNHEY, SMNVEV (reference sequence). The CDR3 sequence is CASSLGASGINEQFF. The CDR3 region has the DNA TGTGCCAGCAGTCTGGGGGCTAGCGGGATCAATGAGCAGTTCTTC.

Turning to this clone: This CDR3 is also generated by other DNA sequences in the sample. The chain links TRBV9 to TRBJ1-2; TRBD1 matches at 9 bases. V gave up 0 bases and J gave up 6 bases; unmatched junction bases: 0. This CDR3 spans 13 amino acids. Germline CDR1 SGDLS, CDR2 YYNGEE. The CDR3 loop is CASSVGQGDGYTF. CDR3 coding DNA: TGTGCCAGCAGCGTAGGACAGGGGGATGGCTACACCTTC. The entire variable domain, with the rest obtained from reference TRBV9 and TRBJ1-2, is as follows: DSGVTQTPKHLITATGQRVTLRCSPRSGDLSVYWYQQSLDQGLQFLIQYYNGEERAKGNILERFSAQQFPDLHSELNLSSLELGDSALYFCASSVGQGDGYTFGSGTRLTVV.

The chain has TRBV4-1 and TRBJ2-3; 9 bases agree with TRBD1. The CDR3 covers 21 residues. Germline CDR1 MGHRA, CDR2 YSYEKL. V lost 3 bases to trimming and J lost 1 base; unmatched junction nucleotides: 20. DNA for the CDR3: TGCGCCAGCAGCCATCCCCGGTGGGACAGGGTTACTAACGTTCGCACAGATACGCAGTATTTT. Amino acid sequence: CASSHPRWDRVTNVRTDTQYF.

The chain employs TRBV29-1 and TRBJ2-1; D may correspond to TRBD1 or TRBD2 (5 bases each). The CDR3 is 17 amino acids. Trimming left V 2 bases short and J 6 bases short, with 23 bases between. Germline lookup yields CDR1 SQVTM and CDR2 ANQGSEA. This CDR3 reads CSVEWFLGSAGSNEQFF. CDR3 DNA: TGCAGCGTTGAATGGTTTTTGGGTTCGGCAGGGAGCAATGAGCAGTTCTTC.

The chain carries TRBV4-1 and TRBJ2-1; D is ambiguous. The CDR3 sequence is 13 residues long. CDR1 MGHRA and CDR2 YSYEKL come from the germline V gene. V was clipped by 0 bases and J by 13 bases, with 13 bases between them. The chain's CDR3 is CASSQEVIVDQFF. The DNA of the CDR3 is TGCGCCAGCAGCCAAGAGGTAATAGTAGATCAGTTCTTC.

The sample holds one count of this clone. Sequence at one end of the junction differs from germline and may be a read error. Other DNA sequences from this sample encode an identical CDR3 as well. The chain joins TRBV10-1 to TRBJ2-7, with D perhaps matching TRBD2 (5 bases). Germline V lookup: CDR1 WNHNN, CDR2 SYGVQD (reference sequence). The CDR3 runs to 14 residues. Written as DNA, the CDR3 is TGCGCCAGCAGCGAGTCGAGAGGGCCCTACGAGCAGTACTTC. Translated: CASSESRGPYEQYF.

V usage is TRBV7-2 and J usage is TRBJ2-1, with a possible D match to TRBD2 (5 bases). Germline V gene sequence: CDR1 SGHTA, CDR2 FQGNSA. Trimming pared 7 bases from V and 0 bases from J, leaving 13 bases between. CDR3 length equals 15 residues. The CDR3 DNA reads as TGTGCCAGCACCCCGGGATACAGCTCCTACAATGAGCAGTTCTTC. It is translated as CASTPGYSSYNEQFF.

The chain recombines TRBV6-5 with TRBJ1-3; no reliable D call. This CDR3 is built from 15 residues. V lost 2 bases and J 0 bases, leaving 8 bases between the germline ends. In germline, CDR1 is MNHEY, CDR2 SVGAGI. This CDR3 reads CASSYGVASGNTIYF. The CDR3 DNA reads TGTGCCAGCAGTTACGGGGTGGCCTCTGGAAACACCATATATTTT.

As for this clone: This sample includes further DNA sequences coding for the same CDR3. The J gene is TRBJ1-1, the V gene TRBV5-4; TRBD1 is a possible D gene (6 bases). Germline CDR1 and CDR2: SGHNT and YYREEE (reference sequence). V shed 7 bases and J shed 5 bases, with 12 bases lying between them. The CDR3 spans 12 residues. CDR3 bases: TGTGCCAGCCGGGGAGGGGGTACTGAAGCTTTCTTT. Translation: CASRGGGTEAFF.

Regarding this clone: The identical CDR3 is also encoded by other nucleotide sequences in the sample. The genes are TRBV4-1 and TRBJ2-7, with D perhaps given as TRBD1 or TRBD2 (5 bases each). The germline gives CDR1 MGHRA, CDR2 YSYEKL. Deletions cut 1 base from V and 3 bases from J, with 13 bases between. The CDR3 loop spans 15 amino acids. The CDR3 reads CASSQVVGTGYEQYF. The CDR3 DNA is TGCGCCAGCAGCCAAGTTGTCGGGACGGGCTACGAGCAGTACTTC.

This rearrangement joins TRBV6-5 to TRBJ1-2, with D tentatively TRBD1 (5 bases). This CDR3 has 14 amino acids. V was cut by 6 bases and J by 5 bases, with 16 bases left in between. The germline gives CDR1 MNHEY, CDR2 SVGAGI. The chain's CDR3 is CASRRRDLPYGYTF. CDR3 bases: TGTGCCAGCAGACGCAGGGATTTGCCTTATGGCTACACCTTC.

CDR3: CSVRQGADYGYTF. The CDR3 region has the DNA TGCAGCGTAAGACAGGGAGCGGACTATGGCTACACCTTC. The chain joins TRBV29-1 to TRBJ1-2, with 7 bases fitting TRBD1. V was clipped by 6 bases and J by 3 bases; unmatched bases: 7. From germline, CDR1 is SQVTM and CDR2 ANQGSEA. This CDR3 is 13 amino acids long.

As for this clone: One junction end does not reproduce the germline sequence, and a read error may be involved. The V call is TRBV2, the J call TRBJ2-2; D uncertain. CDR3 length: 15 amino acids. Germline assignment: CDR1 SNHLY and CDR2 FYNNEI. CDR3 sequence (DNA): TGTGCCAACAGTGACCCGGTCATGAACACCGGGGAGCTGTTTTTT. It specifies CANSDPVMNTGELFF.

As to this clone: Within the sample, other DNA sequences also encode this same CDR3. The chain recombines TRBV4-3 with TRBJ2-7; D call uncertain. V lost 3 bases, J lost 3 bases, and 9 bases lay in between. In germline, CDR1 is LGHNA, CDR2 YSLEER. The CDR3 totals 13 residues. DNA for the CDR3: TGCGCCAGCAGCCAGGAACGAGGCTACGAGCAGTACTTC. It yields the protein CASSQERGYEQYF.

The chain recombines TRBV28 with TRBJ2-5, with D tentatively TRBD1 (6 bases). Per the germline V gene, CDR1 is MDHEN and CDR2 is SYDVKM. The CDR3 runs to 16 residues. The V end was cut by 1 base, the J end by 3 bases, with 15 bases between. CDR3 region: CASSLSPGVLKETQYF. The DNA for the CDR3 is TGTGCCAGCAGTTTATCGCCAGGGGTTTTAAAAGAGACCCAGTACTTC.

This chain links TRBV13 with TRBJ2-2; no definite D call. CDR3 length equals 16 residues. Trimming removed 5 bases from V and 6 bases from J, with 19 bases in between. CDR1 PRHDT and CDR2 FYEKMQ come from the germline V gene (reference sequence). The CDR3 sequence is CASSPEQRTLAGELFF. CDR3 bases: TGTGCCAGCAGCCCTGAACAGAGAACACTGGCCGGGGAGCTGTTTTTT.

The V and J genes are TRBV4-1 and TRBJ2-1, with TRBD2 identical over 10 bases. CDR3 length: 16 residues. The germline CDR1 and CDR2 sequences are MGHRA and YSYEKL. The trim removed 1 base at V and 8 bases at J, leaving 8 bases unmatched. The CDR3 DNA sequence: TGCGCCAGCAGCCAAGCCCCGGGACTAGCGATCGATGAGCAGTTCTTC. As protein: CASSQAPGLAIDEQFF.

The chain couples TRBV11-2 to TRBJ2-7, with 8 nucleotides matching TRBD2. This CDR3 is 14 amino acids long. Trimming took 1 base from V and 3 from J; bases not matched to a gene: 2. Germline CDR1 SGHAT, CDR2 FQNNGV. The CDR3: CASSLVAGNYEQYF. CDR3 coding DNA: TGTGCCAGCAGCTTAGTAGCGGGGAACTACGAGCAGTACTTC.

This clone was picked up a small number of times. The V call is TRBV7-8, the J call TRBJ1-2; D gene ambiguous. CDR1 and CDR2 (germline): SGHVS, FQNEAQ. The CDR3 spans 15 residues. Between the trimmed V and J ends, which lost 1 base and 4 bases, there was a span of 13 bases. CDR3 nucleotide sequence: TGTGCCAGCAGCTTAGGACAAGTCTTAACCTATGGCTACACCTTC. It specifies CASSLGQVLTYGYTF.

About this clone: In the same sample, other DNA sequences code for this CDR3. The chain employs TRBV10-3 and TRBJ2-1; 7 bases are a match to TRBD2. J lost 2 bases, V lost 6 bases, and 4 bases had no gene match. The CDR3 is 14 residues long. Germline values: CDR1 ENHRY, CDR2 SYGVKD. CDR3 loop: CAISSSGTYNEQFF. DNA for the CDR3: TGTGCCATCAGCTCCAGCGGGACCTACAATGAGCAGTTCTTC.